Listed below are T cell receptor beta chains from one sample, sequenced in a study of response to subunit inactivated influenza vaccine. TCRdb fed the RT-PCR reads into MiXCR, producing one record per CDR3 protein. Altogether around 480,000 distinct CDR3 sequences are present, 16% being singletons, with the ten largest covering less than 4%. Sequenced here: CD4+ T cells sorted from PBMCs, sampled approximately 25 months after vaccination. The receptors were sampled from a man aged 50-75 years who received an inactivated influenza vaccine. The CDR3 runs from the conserved cysteine through the conserved F or W. Fields, in order: D gene, V gene, J gene, clone size, CDR3 DNA, CDR3 protein. The D gene is left open where the match is weak. For some rows the clone size is stated as once, few or many, or as a class when expanded; others skip it.

.	TRBV6-5	TRBJ1-6	.	TGTGCCAGCAGTTATCGGGCAGTTTCCTATAATTCACCCCTCCACTTT	CASSYRAVSYNSPLHF
.	TRBV28	TRBJ1-5	few	TGTGCCAGCAGTTTTGATCGCCACCCCCAGCATTTT	CASSFDRHPQHF
TRBD2	TRBV11-2	TRBJ2-1	.	TGTGCCAGCAGCTGGGCTAGCGGGGGGGCTTCCAATGAGCAGTTCTTC	CASSWASGGASNEQFF
.	TRBV6-2/TRBV6-3	TRBJ2-7	.	TGTGCCAGCAGTTACCTGGCCTCCGAGGGGGAGCAGTACTTC	CASSYLASEGEQYF
.	TRBV20-1	TRBJ2-7	.	TGCAGTGCTAGAGGACTATTAAGCTCCTACGAGCAGTACTTC	CSARGLLSSYEQYF
TRBD2	TRBV7-2	TRBJ2-7	.	TGTGCCAGCAGCTTGCTACCGACTAGCGGGGGGTACGAGCAGTACTTC	CASSLLPTSGGYEQYF
TRBD2	TRBV20-1	TRBJ2-7	few	TGCAGTGCTACCAGGGGGGGACTAGCGGGAAGAGATTTCTACGAGCAGTACTTC	CSATRGGLAGRDFYEQYF
.	TRBV27	TRBJ2-3	.	TGTGCCAGCAGTTTATTCCCCCCGGGGGCCCCGCACACAGATACGCAGTATTTT	CASSLFPPGAPHTDTQYF
.	TRBV3-1	TRBJ2-1	.	TGTGCCAGCAGCCAAAGTGTCGGCAATGAGCAGTTCTTC	CASSQSVGNEQFF
.	TRBV20-1	TRBJ1-1	few	TGCAGTGCTAGGAAGGACGGTGAAGCTTTCTTT	CSARKDGEAFF
TRBD1	TRBV20-1	TRBJ1-2	few	TGCAGTGCTCAGGACAGGGCAGATGGCTACACCTTC	CSAQDRADGYTF
TRBD1	TRBV6-2/TRBV6-3	TRBJ1-1	few	TGTGCCAGCAGTTCGGACAGGGGGCGAGGGAACACTGAAGCTTTCTTT	CASSSDRGRGNTEAFF
TRBD1	TRBV12-3/TRBV12-4	TRBJ2-1	.	TGTGCCAGCAGTCAAGATAATAGGGACAGGTCCAAGTTCTTC	CASSQDNRDRSKFF
.	TRBV3-1	TRBJ1-2	few	TGTGCCAGCAGCACCCAATCCACAGCTAACTATGGCTACACCTTC	CASSTQSTANYGYTF
TRBD2	TRBV11-2	TRBJ2-2	.	TGTGCCAGCAGCTTATTCCTAGCGGGGGTTAACACCGGGGAGCTGTTTTTT	CASSLFLAGVNTGELFF
.	TRBV30	TRBJ2-6	few	TGTGCCTGGAGTGTACACCCAGGCCGGGGTGGGGCCAACGTCCTGACTTTC	CAWSVHPGRGGANVLTF
TRBD1	TRBV29-1	TRBJ2-5	.	TGCAGCGTTGAAGAGACAGGGAAAGAGACCCAGTACTTC	CSVEETGKETQYF
.	TRBV21-1	TRBJ1-1	.	TGTGCCAGCAGCATAGAGGGACGTTTGAACACTGAAGCTTTCTTT	CASSIEGRLNTEAFF
.	TRBV6-5	TRBJ2-2	many	TGTGCCAGCAGTTCTATAACAGAGCGCACCGGGGAGCTGTTTTTT	CASSSITERTGELFF
TRBD2	TRBV20-1	TRBJ2-1	.	TGCAGTGCCACCCCTGGGACTAGTTTCTTTGAGCAGTTCTTC	CSATPGTSFFEQFF
.	TRBV12-3/TRBV12-4	TRBJ1-3	.	TGTGCCAGCAGCCTCGGACAACTCCGAAACACCATATATTTT	CASSLGQLRNTIYF
.	TRBV20-1	TRBJ1-1	.	TGCAGTGCCCGGGCGCCGGGACGCCGACGGAACACTGAAGCTTTCTTT	CSARAPGRRRNTEAFF
.	TRBV5-1	TRBJ2-5	.	TGCGCCAGCAGCTCCCATAGCGGCCAAGAGACCCAGTACTTC	CASSSHSGQETQYF
.	TRBV6-5	TRBJ2-5	.	TGTGCCAGCAGTTTAACTGACACTTACCAAGAGACCCAGTACTTC	CASSLTDTYQETQYF
TRBD2	TRBV12-3/TRBV12-4	TRBJ2-3	.	TGTGCCAGCAGTTTGGGCCGGACTAGCGGGGTTGATACGCAGTATTTT	CASSLGRTSGVDTQYF
.	TRBV20-1	TRBJ2-3	.	TGCAGTGATAGGGAGGCGGGTCCTCGGGATACGCAGTATTTT	CSDREAGPRDTQYF
.	TRBV7-2	TRBJ1-2	.	TGTGCCAGCAGCCGGAGGGGGGACTCTAACTATGGCTACACCTTC	CASSRRGDSNYGYTF
.	TRBV5-1	TRBJ2-6	few	TGCGCCAGCAGCTTGTTACAGAGGGGTACTGGGGCCAACGTCCTGACTTTC	CASSLLQRGTGANVLTF
TRBD1	TRBV20-1	TRBJ1-5	many	TGCAGTGCTCACAGGGGGAGTAATCAGCCCCAGCATTTT	CSAHRGSNQPQHF
TRBD2	TRBV20-1	TRBJ2-2	.	TGCAGTGCTCCCCACCTCCCTGGCGGGGGAGAGCACACCGGGGAGCTGTTTTTT	CSAPHLPGGGEHTGELFF
.	TRBV18	TRBJ1-4	.	TGTGCCAGCTCAAGGTATCGGGAGGAAACAACTAATGAAAAACTGTTTTTT	CASSRYREETTNEKLFF
TRBD2	TRBV3-1	TRBJ2-5	few	TGTGCCAGCAGCCCCGGACTAGCGGAGAGACAAGAGACCCAGTACTTC	CASSPGLAERQETQYF
TRBD2	TRBV9	TRBJ2-7	.	TGTGCCAGCAGCGTAGAAGTCGGGAGGGCCTACGAGCAGTACTTC	CASSVEVGRAYEQYF
TRBD2	TRBV18	TRBJ2-7	few	TGTGCCAGCTCACCTAAACTAGCGGGAGTCCTCGAGCAGTACTTC	CASSPKLAGVLEQYF
.	TRBV19	TRBJ1-1	many	TGTGCCAGTAGTCCCCTTCCTATGAACACTGAAGCTTTCTTT	CASSPLPMNTEAFF
.	TRBV6-1	TRBJ2-7	few	TGTGCCTGTAGCGGACTCTACGAGCAGTACTTC	CACSGLYEQYF
.	TRBV7-9	TRBJ2-4	.	TGTGCCAGCAGCCCCTCCCGGGGAACAGCCAAAAACATTCAGTACTTC	CASSPSRGTAKNIQYF
TRBD1	TRBV6-2/TRBV6-3	TRBJ2-1	.	TGTGCCAGCAGTTACCACTTGACAGGGTTCGGCTATGAGCAGTTCTTC	CASSYHLTGFGYEQFF
TRBD1	TRBV5-1	TRBJ2-1	few	TGCGCCAGCAGCTTGGGGGCAGGGGGCCAAGACAATGAGCAGTTCTTC	CASSLGAGGQDNEQFF